Presented here are 32 T cell receptor beta chains from one specimen sequenced in a study of T-cell memory formation after mild COVID-19. MiXCR, applied by TCRdb to the 5' RACE reads, yields one record per CDR3 protein. The repertoire holds roughly 100,000 distinct CDR3 sequences, with about a sixth as singletons. The source material was PBMCs or a T cell subset sorted from them (not recorded which). These receptors were taken from an adult woman who had mild COVID-19 (a few samples of this study predate the infection). Cell type and time point are not known.

This clonotype has more than one count but fewer than ten. The chain carries TRBV7-8 and TRBJ2-7; D not resolved. V was cut by 5 bases and J by 3 bases, with 20 bases left in between. Germline CDR1 SGHVS, CDR2 FQNEAQ. The CDR3 spans 16 residues. In DNA, the CDR3 is TGTGCCAGCAGCACGAGTGACGACTCCCCAAGCTACGAGCAGTACTTC. This sequence encodes CASSTSDDSPSYEQYF.

This clonotype came up a few times. This rearrangement joins TRBV12-5 to TRBJ2-1, with D uncertain. The CDR3 totals 15 residues. V lost 10 bases to trimming and J lost 3 bases, with 19 bases between them. CDR1 and CDR2 (germline): LGHNT, FRNRAP. In nucleotides, the CDR3 is TGTGCTACTGCGACCTCAAGCCCGGTCTACAATGAGCAGTTCTTC. Its protein is CATATSSPVYNEQFF.

This clonotype was found many times. The rearrangement joins TRBV9 to TRBJ2-3; 8 bases match TRBD2. The CDR3 runs to 18 residues. Germline CDR1 reads SGDLS; CDR2 reads YYNGEE. V was pared by 0 bases and J by 5 bases, with 14 bases of the junction left unmatched. The CDR3 nucleotides read TGTGCCAGCAGCGTAGAGATTGGGACGGGAGGGCCGATAGATACGCAGTATTTT. Amino acid sequence: CASSVEIGTGGPIDTQYF.

This clonotype was observed at least ten times. This chain uses TRBV6-6 with TRBJ1-5; no firm D call. Trimming took off 2 bases at V and 2 bases at J, with 10 bases between the two ends. Per the germline V gene, CDR1 is MNHNY and CDR2 is SVGAGI (reference sequence). The CDR3 length is 15 residues. CDR3 nucleotides: TGTGCCAGCAGTTACCTGGGGAAGGGCAATCAGCCCCAGCATTTT. This encodes CASSYLGKGNQPQHF.

This clonotype was seen only a few times. The CDR3 protein is CSARALSEQYF. The CDR3 DNA reads as TGCAGTGCTAGAGCCCTTTCCGAGCAGTACTTC. This chain links TRBV20-1 with TRBJ2-7; D remains unclear. V shed 1 base and J shed 6 bases, with 7 bases lying between them. Germline-derived CDR1 and CDR2 are DFQATT and SNEGSKA (reference sequence). The CDR3 totals 11 residues.

The V call is TRBV4-1, the J call TRBJ2-1, with 11 positions matching TRBD2. Germline V CDR1 and CDR2: MGHRA, YSYEKL. The CDR3 runs 16 residues. V gave up 4 bases and J gave up 3 bases; unmatched junction bases: 5. Here the CDR3 DNA reads TGCGCCAGCAGCCCCCCGGGACTAGCGGACTACAATGAGCAGTTCTTC. Its protein is CASSPPGLADYNEQFF.

V usage is TRBV7-8 and J usage is TRBJ2-7, with TRBD1 identical over 9 bases. The V gene's germline CDR1 is SGHVS and CDR2 FQNEAQ. This CDR3 has 16 residues. Trimming cost V 1 base and J 5 bases; bases outside gene matches: 9. The CDR3 DNA is TGTGCCAGCAGCTTAGAACCCGGGACAGGGATCCACGAGCAGTACTTC. This gives the protein CASSLEPGTGIHEQYF.

The rearrangement uses TRBV4-1 and TRBJ1-2; possibly TRBD1 for D (5 bases). Germline values: CDR1 MGHRA, CDR2 YSYEKL. The CDR3 is 15 amino acids. Trimming pared 3 bases from V and 4 bases from J, leaving 15 bases between. CDR3 protein: CASSQVSGSSYGYTF. The DNA of the CDR3 is TGCGCCAGCAGCCAGGTTTCAGGGAGTAGCTATGGCTACACCTTC.

This clonotype has ten or more counts. This rearrangement joins TRBV10-3 to TRBJ2-7; D possibly corresponds to TRBD1 (6 bases). Trimming pared 8 bases from V and 2 bases from J, leaving 7 bases between. In germline, CDR1 is ENHRY, CDR2 SYGVKD. The CDR3 length is 11 residues. DNA for the CDR3: TGTGCCATCTCAGGGGCCTACGAGCAGTACTTC. Its protein is CAISGAYEQYF.

This clonotype showed up just once. The chain links TRBV29-1 to TRBJ2-7; a possible D gene is TRBD1 (5 bases). Trimming cost V 1 base and J 3 bases, with 16 bases left between them. The length of the CDR3 is 15 residues. Per germline, CDR1 SQVTM and CDR2 ANQGSEA. The CDR3: CSVEGPHLRGYEQYF. The CDR3 nucleotides are TGCAGCGTTGAAGGACCCCACCTTAGGGGCTACGAGCAGTACTTC.

This rearrangement joins TRBV7-9 to TRBJ2-5, with D possibly matching TRBD2 (6 bases). The ends were cut back, 6 bases at V and 2 bases at J, with 13 bases in the middle. The germline V gene encodes CDR1 SEHNR and CDR2 FQNEAQ (reference sequence). This CDR3 has 14 amino acids. CDR3 nucleotide sequence: TGTGCCAGCAGACGGAGTAGCGGACAAGAGACCCAGTACTTC. Its protein is CASRRSSGQETQYF. The full variable domain, rest sourced from reference TRBV7-9 and TRBJ2-5, is DTGVSQNPRHKITKRGQNVTFRCDPISEHNRLYWYRQTLGQGPEFLTYFQNEAQLEKSRLLSDRFSAERPKGSFSTLEIQRTEQGDSAMYLCASRRSSGQETQYFGPGTRLLVL.

This clonotype was counted many times. The DNA of the CDR3 is TGTGCCAGCAGTGGATCCCTCGGAGATACGCAGTATTTT. It specifies CASSGSLGDTQYF. The rearrangement links TRBV12-3 or TRBV12-4 to TRBJ2-3; D gene uncertain. The CDR3 contains 13 residues. Trimming removed 5 bases from V and 5 bases from J, with 11 bases in between.

This chain's CDR3 is CASSYSKRDYGYTF. The DNA of the CDR3 is TGTGCCAGCAGTTACTCGAAGAGGGACTATGGCTACACCTTC. This sequence joins TRBV6-5 and TRBJ1-2; no definite D call. Trimming took 0 bases from V and 3 from J, leaving 8 bases between them. The length of the CDR3 is 14 residues. Germline V gene lookup returns CDR1 MNHEY and CDR2 SVGAGI.

V and J are TRBV27 and TRBJ2-3; no definite D call. Germline assignment: CDR1 MNHEY and CDR2 SMNVEV (reference sequence). This CDR3 comprises 12 residues. The V gene lost 5 bases and the J gene lost 8 bases, with 11 bases spanning the gap. CDR3 protein: CASSPVPGTQYF. The CDR3 DNA follows: TGTGCCAGCAGTCCCGTCCCCGGTACGCAGTATTTT.

This clonotype showed up just a few times. The chain recombines TRBV11-2 with TRBJ2-7, with D perhaps assigned TRBD1 or TRBD2 (5 bases each). CDR1 is SGHAT and CDR2 is FQNNGV in the germline V gene. V lost 0 bases and J lost 3, with 12 bases in between. The CDR3 is made up of 15 amino acids. CDR3 loop: CASSLDHGGLYEQYF. Written as DNA, the CDR3 is TGTGCCAGCAGCTTAGATCATGGGGGTCTCTACGAGCAGTACTTC.

This clonotype was found a few times. The rearrangement uses TRBV6-5 and TRBJ1-2; a weak D match, TRBD1 (5 bases). V shed 5 bases and J shed 1 base, with 8 bases lying between them. Germline V gene data show CDR1 as MNHEY and CDR2 as SVGAGI. There are 13 residues in the CDR3. Here the CDR3 DNA reads TGTGCCAGCAGTCTAGACAGTAACTATGGCTACACCTTC. It translates to CASSLDSNYGYTF.

The rearrangement uses TRBV10-3 and TRBJ1-1; 7 nucleotides line up with TRBD1. V dropped 7 bases and J dropped 4; count of bases not matched to a gene: 0. This CDR3 is built from 11 residues. CDR1 ENHRY and CDR2 SYGVKD come from the germline V gene. The chain's CDR3 is CAIKGATEAFF. In DNA, the CDR3 is TGTGCCATCAAGGGGGCCACTGAAGCTTTCTTT.

This clonotype came up a few times. The J gene is TRBJ1-1, the V gene TRBV15; unclear D gene. The CDR3 spans 12 residues. V lost 8 bases, J lost 4 bases, and 11 bases lay in between. CDR1 LNHNV and CDR2 YYDKDF come from the germline V gene (reference sequence). CDR3 sequence: CATEGDRTEAFF. The CDR3 nucleotides are TGTGCCACCGAGGGAGACCGCACTGAAGCTTTCTTT.

The CDR3 DNA sequence: TGTGCCAGCAGTTTCACGGCCCTCATGGGAGAGACCCAGTACTTC. It translates to CASSFTALMGETQYF. The J gene is TRBJ2-5, the V gene TRBV12-3 or TRBV12-4; D call uncertain. CDR3 length: 15 residues. With 3 bases removed from V and 4 bases from J, the gap between germline ends came to 15 bases.

This clonotype was counted a few times. This chain joins TRBV4-1 and TRBJ2-7; D not resolved. Germline V gene lookup returns CDR1 MGHRA and CDR2 YSYEKL. Trimming left V 0 bases short and J 9 bases short, with 12 bases between. CDR3 size: 13 residues. In DNA, the CDR3 is TGCGCCAGCAGCCAAGACAGTCGTATCGGGCAGTACTTC. This sequence encodes CASSQDSRIGQYF.

This clonotype was counted a few times. The V call is TRBV7-8, the J call TRBJ2-1; D may correspond to TRBD1 or TRBD2 (5 bases each). Germline V gene data show CDR1 as SGHVS and CDR2 as FQNEAQ. This CDR3 has 14 amino acids. V lost 4 bases to trimming and J lost 4 bases, with 11 bases between them. CDR3 DNA: TGTGCCAGCAGCTCTCAGTGGGGGTACAATGAGCAGTTCTTC. Translating it yields CASSSQWGYNEQFF.

In its sample, this clonotype was seen a few times. The chain employs TRBV7-9 and TRBJ2-7; D uncertain. Deletions cut 0 bases from V and 5 bases from J, with 8 bases between. The CDR3 has 13 amino acids. Germline V gene data show CDR1 as SEHNR and CDR2 as FQNEAQ (reference sequence). CDR3 bases: TGTGCCAGCAGCTTAGCACAGCAAGACGAGCAGTACTTC. It codes for CASSLAQQDEQYF.

The chain couples TRBV5-6 to TRBJ2-1; 8 bases map to TRBD1. The trim removed 3 bases at V and 5 bases at J, leaving 4 bases unmatched. Germline V gives CDR1 SGHDT, CDR2 YYEEEE. The CDR3 extends over 14 amino acids. The CDR3 nucleotides read TGTGCCAGCAGCTCAGACAGGGGCCACAATGAGCAGTTCTTC. Amino acid sequence: CASSSDRGHNEQFF.

The rearrangement links TRBV13 to TRBJ2-3; 10 bases fit TRBD2. Germline V lookup: CDR1 PRHDT, CDR2 FYEKMQ (reference sequence). J was trimmed by 6 bases and V by 4 bases; bases with no gene match: 10. The CDR3 runs 16 residues. CDR3 residues: CASSSGLAEVPDTQYF. The DNA for the CDR3 is TGTGCCAGCAGCTCCGGACTAGCGGAAGTCCCGGATACGCAGTATTTT. Complete variable domain (other parts from reference TRBV13 and TRBJ2-3): AAGVIQSPRHLIKEKRETATLKCYPIPRHDTVYWYQQGPGQDPQFLISFYEKMQSDKGSIPDRFSAQQFSDYHSELNMSSLELGDSALYFCASSSGLAEVPDTQYFGPGTRLTVL.

In its sample, this clonotype was seen many times. The gene calls are TRBV5-1 and TRBJ2-3; 7 bases map to TRBD1. Germline V CDR1 and CDR2: SGHRS, YFSETQ. V was clipped by 4 bases and J by 2 bases; unmatched bases: 10. This CDR3 contains 16 residues. CDR3 sequence reads: CASSHSPGQTTDTQYF. The DNA of the CDR3 is TGCGCCAGCAGCCATAGCCCGGGACAGACCACAGATACGCAGTATTTT. Looking up the rest from reference TRBV5-1 and TRBJ2-3 gives the full variable domain: KAGVTQTPRYLIKTRGQQVTLSCSPISGHRSVSWYQQTPGQGLQFLFEYFSETQRNKGNFPGRFSGRQFSNSRSEMNVSTLELGDSALYLCASSHSPGQTTDTQYFGPGTRLTVL.

This CDR3 reads CASSPTGVGEKLFF. DNA for the CDR3: TGTGCCAGCAGCCCGACAGGGGTTGGTGAAAAACTGTTTTTT. This rearrangement joins TRBV7-9 to TRBJ1-4; 8 bases fit TRBD1. Germline V CDR1 and CDR2: SEHNR, FQNEAQ (reference sequence). The length of the CDR3 is 14 residues. The ends lost 5 bases at V and 7 bases at J; junction bases unmatched: 6.

The gene calls are TRBV19 and TRBJ2-7; D remains ambiguous. Deletions cut 5 bases from V and 7 bases from J, with 12 bases between. Germline values: CDR1 LNHDA, CDR2 SQIVND (reference sequence). The CDR3 is made up of 12 amino acids. CDR3 DNA sequence: TGTGCCAGTAGTGCACTGCTGGGGGAGCAGTACTTC. Protein product: CASSALLGEQYF.

This clonotype was observed a few times. The chain links TRBV12-3 or TRBV12-4 to TRBJ2-5; D might be TRBD1 (6 bases). V gave up 6 bases and J gave up 0 bases, with 17 bases separating them. The CDR3 runs 16 residues. The CDR3 loop is CASRAGAGTYQETQYF. The CDR3 DNA reads as TGTGCCAGCAGAGCAGGGGCCGGGACGTACCAAGAGACCCAGTACTTC.

V gene TRBV9 combines with J gene TRBJ2-2; 13 bases map to TRBD2. Germline CDR1 SGDLS, CDR2 YYNGEE. With 3 bases clipped from V and 4 bases from J, the junction kept 3 bases outside the gene matches. This CDR3 is 16 amino acids long. CDR3 in amino acids: CASSARTSGSTGELFF. CDR3 sequence (DNA): TGTGCCAGCAGCGCAAGGACTAGCGGGAGCACCGGGGAGCTGTTTTTT.

At least ten counts were recorded for this clonotype. The rearrangement uses TRBV29-1 and TRBJ2-7; 9 bases line up with TRBD2. Germline V CDR1 and CDR2: SQVTM, ANQGSEA. After removal of 4 bases from V and 3 bases from J, the junction contained 10 bases not matched to a gene. The CDR3 is 15 amino acids. The CDR3 is CSVGRGGPAGYEQYF. CDR3 nucleotide sequence: TGCAGCGTTGGGCGGGGGGGGCCGGCCGGCTACGAGCAGTACTTC.

This clonotype occurred a few times. The rearrangement links TRBV24-1 to TRBJ2-2; D gene ambiguous. Per the germline V gene, CDR1 is KGHDR and CDR2 is SFDVKD. Trimming took 7 bases from V and 5 from J, leaving 7 bases between them. The CDR3 sequence is 12 residues long. CDR3 sequence reads: CATSAVTGELFF. As DNA, the CDR3 is TGTGCCACCAGCGCAGTTACCGGGGAGCTGTTTTTT.

V gene TRBV13 combines with J gene TRBJ1-1, with 7 bases lining up with TRBD1. The CDR3 is made up of 14 amino acids. The germline CDR1 and CDR2 sequences are PRHDT and FYEKMQ (reference sequence). The V gene end was trimmed by 3 bases and the J gene end by 1 base; junction bases not matched to a gene: 2. DNA of the CDR3: TGTGCCAGCAGCTTCGGGACAGCGAACACTGAAGCTTTCTTT. Translation gives CASSFGTANTEAFF.